This T cell receptor beta chain was observed in a study of cytomegalovirus exposure and HLA in healthy donors. The study ran its PCR with 60 Vbeta and 13 Jbeta primers. Libraries were prepared by immunoSEQ multiplex PCR; TCRdb keeps only in-frame clonotypes and omits some of them. Of roughly 240,000 clones listed, about 85% are singletons. The length of the CDR3 is 16 residues. V lost 5 bases, J lost 0 bases, and 9 bases stayed unmatched. Looked up from germline, CDR1 is SGHRS and CDR2 is YFSETQ. Sequencing input: PBMCs. This chain connects TRBV5-1 to TRBJ1-1; 8 nucleotides align to TRBD1. The source is a girl aged 2 to 9 in good health and CMV-seronegative. The chain's CDR3 is CASRGQATNMNTEAFF. As DNA, the CDR3 is TGCGCCAGCAGGGGACAGGCGACAAACATGAACACTGAAGCTTTCTTT.